This T cell receptor beta chain was captured in a study of human T cells and chemical hapten exposure. Across the whole study: Alopecia areata, totalis or universalis was found in mostly female patients. Study-wide results and limits: Expanded TCRs clustered into significantly more large CDR3 similarity groups than controls, the analysis revealed.

Regarding time point: patch test 1, 2 weeks after DPC sensitization. Treatment reported: therapeutic diphenylcyclopropenone sensitization with weekly scalp DPC. This clonotype was detected a few times. The target antigen is unknown. Using its own MiXCR run on the RACE reads, TCRdb lists one record per CDR3 protein. The sample records tens of thousands of distinct CDR3 sequences, approximately 10% being singletons. This sequence originates from a man in his forties or fifties with alopecia areata. Some clones in this sample may be carry-over from other donors' samples. Sequences were derived from whole blood, sampled in connection with sensitization to the hapten diphenylcyclopropenone (DPC).

The CDR3 spells CSAEYRQGYSKNIQYF. The CDR3 bases are TGCAGTGCCGAATATAGGCAGGGGTATTCCAAAAACATTCAGTACTTC. The genes are TRBV20-1 and TRBJ2-4; weak D call: TRBD1 (6 bases). Germline V gene data show CDR1 as DFQATT and CDR2 as SNEGSKA (reference sequence). The CDR3 is made up of 16 amino acids. Trimming shortened V by 6 bases and J by 2 bases, and 20 bases separated the two germline ends.